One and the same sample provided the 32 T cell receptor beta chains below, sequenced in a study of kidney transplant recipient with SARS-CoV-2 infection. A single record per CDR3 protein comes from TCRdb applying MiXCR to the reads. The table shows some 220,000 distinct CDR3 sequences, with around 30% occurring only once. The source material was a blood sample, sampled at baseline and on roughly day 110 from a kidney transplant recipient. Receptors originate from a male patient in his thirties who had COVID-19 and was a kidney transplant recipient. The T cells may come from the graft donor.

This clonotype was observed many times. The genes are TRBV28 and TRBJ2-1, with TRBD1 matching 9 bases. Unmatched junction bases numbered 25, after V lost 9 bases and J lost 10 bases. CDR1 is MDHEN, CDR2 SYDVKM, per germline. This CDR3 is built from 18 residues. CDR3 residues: CASSTLFRDREGSREQFF. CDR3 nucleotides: TGTGCCAGTTCGACCCTTTTCCGGGACAGGGAGGGGTCGCGAGAGCAGTTCTTC.

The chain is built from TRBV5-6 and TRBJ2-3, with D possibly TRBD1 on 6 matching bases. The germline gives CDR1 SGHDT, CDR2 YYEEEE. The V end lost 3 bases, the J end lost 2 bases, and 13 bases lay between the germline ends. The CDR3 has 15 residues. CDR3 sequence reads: CASSSGTRHTDTQYF. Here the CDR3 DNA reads TGTGCCAGCAGCTCGGGGACACGACACACAGATACGCAGTATTTT. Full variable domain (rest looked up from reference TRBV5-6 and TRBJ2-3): DAGVTQSPTHLIKTRGQQVTLRCSPKSGHDTVSWYQQALGQGPQFIFQYYEEEERQRGNFPDRFSGHQFPNYSSELNVNALLLGDSALYLCASSSGTRHTDTQYFGPGTRLTVL.

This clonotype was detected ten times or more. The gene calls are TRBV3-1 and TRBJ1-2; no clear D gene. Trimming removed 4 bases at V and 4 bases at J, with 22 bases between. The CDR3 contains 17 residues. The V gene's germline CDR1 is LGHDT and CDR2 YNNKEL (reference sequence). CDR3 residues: CASSLITTLRKTYGYTF. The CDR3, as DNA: TGTGCCAGCAGCCTCATAACCACCCTTCGAAAGACCTATGGCTACACCTTC.

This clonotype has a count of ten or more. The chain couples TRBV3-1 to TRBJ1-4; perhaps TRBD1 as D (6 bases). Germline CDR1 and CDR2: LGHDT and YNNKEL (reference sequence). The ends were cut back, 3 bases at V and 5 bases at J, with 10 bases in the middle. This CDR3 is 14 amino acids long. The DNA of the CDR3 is TGTGCCAGCAGCCACCCGGACAGAAATGAAAAACTGTTTTTT. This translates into CASSHPDRNEKLFF.

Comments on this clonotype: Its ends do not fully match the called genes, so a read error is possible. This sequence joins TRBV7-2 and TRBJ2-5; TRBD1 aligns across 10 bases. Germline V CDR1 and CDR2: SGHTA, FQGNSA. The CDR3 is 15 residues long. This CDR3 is CASSSPTGGKETRYF. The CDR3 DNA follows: TGTGCCAGCAGCTCCCCGACAGGGGGCAAAGAGACCCGGTACTTC. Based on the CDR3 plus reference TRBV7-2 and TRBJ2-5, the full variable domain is GAGVSQSPSNKVTEKGKDVELRCDPISGHTALYWYRQSLGQGLEFLIYFQGNSAPDKSGLPSDRFSAERTGGSVSTLTIQRTQQEDSAVYLCASSSPTGGKETRYFGPGTRLLVL.

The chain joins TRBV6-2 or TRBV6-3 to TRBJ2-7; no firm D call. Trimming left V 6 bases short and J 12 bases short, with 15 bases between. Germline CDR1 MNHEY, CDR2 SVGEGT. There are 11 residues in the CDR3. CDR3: CASREYRPWYF. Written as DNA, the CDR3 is TGTGCCAGCAGGGAATATCGGCCCTGGTACTTC.

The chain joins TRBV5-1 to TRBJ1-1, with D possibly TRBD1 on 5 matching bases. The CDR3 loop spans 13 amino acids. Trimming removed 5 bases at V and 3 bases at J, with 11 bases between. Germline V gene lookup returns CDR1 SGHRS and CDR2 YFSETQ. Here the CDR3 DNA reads TGCGCCAGCAGAGGACAAGTGGACACTGAAGCTTTCTTT. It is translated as CASRGQVDTEAFF. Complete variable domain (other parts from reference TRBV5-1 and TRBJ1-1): KAGVTQTPRYLIKTRGQQVTLSCSPISGHRSVSWYQQTPGQGLQFLFEYFSETQRNKGNFPGRFSGRQFSNSRSEMNVSTLELGDSALYLCASRGQVDTEAFFGQGTRLTVV.

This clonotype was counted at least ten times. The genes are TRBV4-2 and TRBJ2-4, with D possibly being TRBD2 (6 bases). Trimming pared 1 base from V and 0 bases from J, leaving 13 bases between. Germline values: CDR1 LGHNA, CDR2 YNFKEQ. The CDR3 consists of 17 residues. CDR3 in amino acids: CASSQGIAELAKNIQYF. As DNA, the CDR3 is TGTGCCAGCAGCCAAGGAATAGCGGAACTAGCCAAAAACATTCAGTACTTC.

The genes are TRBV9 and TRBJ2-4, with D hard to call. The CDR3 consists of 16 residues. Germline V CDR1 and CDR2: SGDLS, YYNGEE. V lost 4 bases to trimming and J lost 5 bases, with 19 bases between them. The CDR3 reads CASSFGIRRSENIQYF. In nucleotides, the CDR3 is TGTGCCAGCAGCTTTGGTATTAGGAGATCAGAAAACATTCAGTACTTC.

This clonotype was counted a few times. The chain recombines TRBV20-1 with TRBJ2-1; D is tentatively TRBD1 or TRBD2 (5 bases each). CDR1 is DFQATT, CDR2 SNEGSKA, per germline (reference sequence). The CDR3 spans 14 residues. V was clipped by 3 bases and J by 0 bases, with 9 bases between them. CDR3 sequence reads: CSASGASSYNEQFF. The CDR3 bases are TGCAGTGCTAGCGGGGCAAGCTCCTACAATGAGCAGTTCTTC.

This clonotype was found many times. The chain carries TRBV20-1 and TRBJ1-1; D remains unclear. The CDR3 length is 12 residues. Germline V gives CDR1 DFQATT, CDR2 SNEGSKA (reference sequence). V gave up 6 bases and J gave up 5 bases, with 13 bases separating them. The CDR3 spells CSAPEYGTEAFF. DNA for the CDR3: TGCAGTGCCCCCGAGTATGGAACTGAAGCTTTCTTT.

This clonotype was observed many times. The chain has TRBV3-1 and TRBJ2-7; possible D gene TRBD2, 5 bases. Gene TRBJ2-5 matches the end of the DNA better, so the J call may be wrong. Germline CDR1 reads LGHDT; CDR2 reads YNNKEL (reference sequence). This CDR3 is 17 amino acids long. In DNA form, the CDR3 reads TGTGCCAGCAGCCAGCGGGTTCCCATTTCTTTCTCTGAGACCCAGTACTTC. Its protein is CASSQRVPISFSETQYF.

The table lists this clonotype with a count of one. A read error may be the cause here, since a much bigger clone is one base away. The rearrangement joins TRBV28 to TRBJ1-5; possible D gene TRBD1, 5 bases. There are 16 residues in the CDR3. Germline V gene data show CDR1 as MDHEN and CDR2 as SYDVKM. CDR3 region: CASRPGPRLSNQLQHF. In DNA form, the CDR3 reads TGTGCCAGCAGACCGGGACCGCGGCTCAGCAATCAGCTCCAGCATTTT.

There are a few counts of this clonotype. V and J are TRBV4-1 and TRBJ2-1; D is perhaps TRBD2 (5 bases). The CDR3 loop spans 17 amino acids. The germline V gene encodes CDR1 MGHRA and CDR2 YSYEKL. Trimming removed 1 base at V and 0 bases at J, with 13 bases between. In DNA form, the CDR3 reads TGCGCCAGCAGCCAAGGTCCGACTGGGAGCTCCTACAATGAGCAGTTCTTC. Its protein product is CASSQGPTGSSYNEQFF.

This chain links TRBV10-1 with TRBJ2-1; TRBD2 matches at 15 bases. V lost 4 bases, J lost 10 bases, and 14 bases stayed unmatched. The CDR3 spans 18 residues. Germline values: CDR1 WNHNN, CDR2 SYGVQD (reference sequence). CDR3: CASSGFRAGTSGRQEQFF. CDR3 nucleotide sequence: TGCGCCAGCAGTGGATTTCGCGCCGGGACTAGCGGGAGGCAGGAGCAGTTCTTC.

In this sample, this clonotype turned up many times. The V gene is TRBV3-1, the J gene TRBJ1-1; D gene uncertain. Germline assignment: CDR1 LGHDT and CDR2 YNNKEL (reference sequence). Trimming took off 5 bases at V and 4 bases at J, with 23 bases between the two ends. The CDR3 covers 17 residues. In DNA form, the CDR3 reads TGTGCCAGCAGCTGGTTATTTCCCATTTCAATTCGCACTGAAGCTTTCTTT. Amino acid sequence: CASSWLFPISIRTEAFF.

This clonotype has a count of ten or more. In DNA form, the CDR3 reads TGTGCCAGCAGCAATTTGCATCCCATTTCAATTCGCACTGAAGCTTTCTTT. Translation gives CASSNLHPISIRTEAFF. This chain connects TRBV3-1 to TRBJ1-1; D unresolved. The CDR3 is 17 amino acids. V lost 5 bases and J 4 bases, leaving 23 bases between the germline ends. Germline loops: CDR1 LGHDT, CDR2 YNNKEL (reference sequence).

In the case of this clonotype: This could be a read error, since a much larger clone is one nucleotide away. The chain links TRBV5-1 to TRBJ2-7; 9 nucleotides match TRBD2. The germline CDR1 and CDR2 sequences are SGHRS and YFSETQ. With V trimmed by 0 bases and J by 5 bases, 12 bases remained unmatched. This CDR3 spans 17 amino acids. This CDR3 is CASSLVPAGGTGNEQYF. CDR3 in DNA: TGCGCCAGCAGCTTGGTGCCAGCGGGAGGTACGGGGAACGAGCAGTACTTC.

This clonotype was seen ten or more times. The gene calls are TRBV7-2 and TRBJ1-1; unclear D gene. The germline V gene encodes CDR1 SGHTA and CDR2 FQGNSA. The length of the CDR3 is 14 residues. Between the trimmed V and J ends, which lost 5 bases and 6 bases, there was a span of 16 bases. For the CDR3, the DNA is TGTGCCAGCAGCCTATCTCAAACCCGGTCTGAAGCTTTCTTT. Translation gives CASSLSQTRSEAFF.

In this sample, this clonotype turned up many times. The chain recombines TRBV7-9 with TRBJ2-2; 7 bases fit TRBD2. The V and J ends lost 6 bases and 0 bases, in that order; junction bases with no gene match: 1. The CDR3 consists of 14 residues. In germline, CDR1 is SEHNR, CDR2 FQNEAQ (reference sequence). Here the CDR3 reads CASRAGANTGELFF. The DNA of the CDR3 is TGTGCCAGCAGGGCGGGAGCGAACACCGGGGAGCTGTTTTTT.

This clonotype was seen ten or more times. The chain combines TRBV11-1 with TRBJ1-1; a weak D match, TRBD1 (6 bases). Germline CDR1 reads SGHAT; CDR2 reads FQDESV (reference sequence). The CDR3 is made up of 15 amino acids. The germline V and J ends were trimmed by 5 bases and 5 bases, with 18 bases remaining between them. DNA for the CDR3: TGTGCCAGCAGCCCACCGGGGGCCCGGTTGACTGAAGCTTTCTTT. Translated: CASSPPGARLTEAFF.

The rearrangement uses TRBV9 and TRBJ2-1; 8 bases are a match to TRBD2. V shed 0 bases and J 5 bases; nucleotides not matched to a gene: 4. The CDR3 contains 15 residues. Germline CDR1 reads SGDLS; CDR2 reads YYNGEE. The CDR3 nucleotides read TGTGCCAGCAGCGTAGCGGGGACTAGTCACAATGAGCAGTTCTTC. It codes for CASSVAGTSHNEQFF.

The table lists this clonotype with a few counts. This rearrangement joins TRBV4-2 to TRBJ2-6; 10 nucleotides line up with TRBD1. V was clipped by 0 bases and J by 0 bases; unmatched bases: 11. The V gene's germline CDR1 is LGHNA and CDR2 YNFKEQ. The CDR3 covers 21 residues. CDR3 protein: CASSQDLRDRGTYSGANVLTF. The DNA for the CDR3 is TGTGCCAGCAGCCAAGATCTTCGGGACAGGGGCACTTACTCTGGGGCCAACGTCCTGACTTTC.

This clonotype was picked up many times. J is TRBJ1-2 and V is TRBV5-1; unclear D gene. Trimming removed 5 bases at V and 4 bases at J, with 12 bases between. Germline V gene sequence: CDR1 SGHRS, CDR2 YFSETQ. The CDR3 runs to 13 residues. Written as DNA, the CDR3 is TGCGCCAGCAGAAACCCAGATACCTATGGCTACACCTTC. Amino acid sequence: CASRNPDTYGYTF.

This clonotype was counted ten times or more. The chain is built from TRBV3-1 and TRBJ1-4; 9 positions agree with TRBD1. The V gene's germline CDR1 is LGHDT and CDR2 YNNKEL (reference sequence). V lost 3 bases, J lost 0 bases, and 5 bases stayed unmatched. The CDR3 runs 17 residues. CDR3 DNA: TGTGCCAGCAGCCATTCACAGGGGGCTGCAACTAATGAAAAACTGTTTTTT. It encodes CASSHSQGAATNEKLFF.

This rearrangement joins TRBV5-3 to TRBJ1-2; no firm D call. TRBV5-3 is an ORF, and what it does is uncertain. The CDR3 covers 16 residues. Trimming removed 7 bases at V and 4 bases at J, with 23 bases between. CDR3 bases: TGTGCCAGACATTGGATAGTGGTGAGAAAGACCTATGGCTACACCTTC. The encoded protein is CARHWIVVRKTYGYTF.

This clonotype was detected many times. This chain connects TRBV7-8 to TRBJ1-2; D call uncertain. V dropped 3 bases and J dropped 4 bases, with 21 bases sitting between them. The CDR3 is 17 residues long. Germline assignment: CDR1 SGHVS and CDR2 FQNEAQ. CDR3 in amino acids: CASSFIKFTRKTYGYTF. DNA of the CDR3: TGTGCCAGCAGCTTCATTAAGTTTACCCGAAAGACCTATGGCTACACCTTC. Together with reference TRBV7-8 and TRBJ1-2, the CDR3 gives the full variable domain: GAGVSQSPRYKVAKRGQDVALRCDPISGHVSLFWYQQALGQGPEFLTYFQNEAQLDKSGLPSDRFFAERPEGSVSTLKIQRTQQEDSAVYLCASSFIKFTRKTYGYTFGSGTRLTVV.

CDR3 sequence: CASSDGHLNTEAFF. The CDR3 DNA follows: TGCGCCAGCAGTGACGGACACCTGAACACTGAAGCTTTCTTT. The chain is built from TRBV10-1 and TRBJ1-1, with D possibly matching TRBD1 (5 bases). This CDR3 is 14 amino acids long. With 3 bases removed from V and 0 bases from J, the gap between germline ends came to 8 bases. The germline CDR1 and CDR2 sequences are WNHNN and SYGVQD (reference sequence).

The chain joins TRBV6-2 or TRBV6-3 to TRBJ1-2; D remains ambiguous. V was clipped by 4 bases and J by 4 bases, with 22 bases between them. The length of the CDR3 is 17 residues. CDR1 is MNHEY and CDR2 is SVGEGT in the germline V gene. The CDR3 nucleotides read TGTGCCAGCAGTTCCCCGGGCTGCATCGGAAAGACCTATGGCTACACCTTC. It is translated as CASSSPGCIGKTYGYTF.

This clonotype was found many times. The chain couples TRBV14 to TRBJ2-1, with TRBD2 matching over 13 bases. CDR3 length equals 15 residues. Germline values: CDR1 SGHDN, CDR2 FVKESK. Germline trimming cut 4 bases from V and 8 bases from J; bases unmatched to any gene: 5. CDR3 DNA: TGTGCCAGCAGCCGACTAGCGGGAGGAAGGGATGAGCAGTTCTTC. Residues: CASSRLAGGRDEQFF.

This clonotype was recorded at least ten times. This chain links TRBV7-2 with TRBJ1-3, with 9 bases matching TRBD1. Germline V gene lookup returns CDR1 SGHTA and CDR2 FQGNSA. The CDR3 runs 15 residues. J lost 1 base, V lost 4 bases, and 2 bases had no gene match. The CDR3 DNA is TGTGCCAGCAGCTCACAGGGGGCGTCTGGAAACACCATATATTTT. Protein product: CASSSQGASGNTIYF.

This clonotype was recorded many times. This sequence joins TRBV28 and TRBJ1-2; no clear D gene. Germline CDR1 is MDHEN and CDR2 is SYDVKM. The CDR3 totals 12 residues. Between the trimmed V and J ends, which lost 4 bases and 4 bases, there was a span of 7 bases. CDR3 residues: CASSYRSYGYTF. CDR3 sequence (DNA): TGTGCCAGCAGTTACCGGTCCTATGGCTACACCTTC.